This T cell receptor (beta chain) was captured in a study of T-cell reconstitution after alpha-beta-depleted transplantation in children. Unique molecular identifiers featured in how the TCRbeta library was prepared. Via MiXCR, TCRdb re-called the PCR reads, giving one row per CDR3 protein. Of hundreds of thousands of distinct CDR3 sequences in the sample, roughly 8% were seen once. The germline CDR1 and CDR2 sequences are KGHDR and SFDVKD. The ends lost 4 bases at V and 1 base at J; junction bases unmatched: 16. The CDR3 consists of 20 residues. General study results and limits: About two months after transplant, alpha-beta T cells reportedly came from several hundred expanded graft clones. Surviving recipient cells, namely T cells and thymic progenitors, were the source of high day-60 TCRbeta diversity in some patients. At the one-year point after transplant, T-cell counts and TCRbeta diversity were found to come mostly from T cells that had been newly produced.

This clonotype was seen many times. Its specificity is not known. This chain connects TRBV24-1 to TRBJ2-1; TRBD2 matches at 9 bases. This sequence was found in a male patient younger than 18 who had a stem cell transplant for acute lymphoblastic leukemia, so the T cells may come from the graft donor. Sequencing used PBMCs, mostly from graft donor cells, obtained 180 days after TCRalphabeta/CD19-depleted stem cell transplant. The CDR3 DNA is TGTGCCACCAGTGACCCCTCCGCGCGGGAGGGCCCTGGATCCTACAATGAGCAGTTCTTC. Translation: CATSDPSAREGPGSYNEQFF.